This T cell receptor beta chain stems from a study of blood T cell repertoires in COVID-19. Study details: Both acute and convalescent COVID-19 samples were obtained from the United States, Italy and Spain. PBMCs, B-cell-depleted T cells, or T cells were the source of the cDNA or gDNA that made up the material.

Authors' data handling: Counts of nucleated cells, estimated from reference gene primer amplification, were obtained. TCRdb keeps only in-frame clones here, not all; method: immunoSEQ multiplex PCR. V, J and clone size are those of that table, while D and trimming were read from the DNA. Among 160,000 or so clones listed, more than 65% were seen once. The germline gives CDR1 MDHEN, CDR2 SYDVKM. V lost 8 bases to trimming and J lost 4 bases, with 19 bases between them. The CDR3 is 15 residues long. The sequenced material came from peripheral blood. The receptor was isolated from an elderly woman with acute or convalescent COVID-19. V usage is TRBV28 and J usage is TRBJ2-3, with D tentatively TRBD2 (8 bases). Here the CDR3 DNA reads TGTGCCAGCGGGAAGTTAGCGGGACAGTCAGATACGCAGTATTTT. Protein sequence: CASGKLAGQSDTQYF.